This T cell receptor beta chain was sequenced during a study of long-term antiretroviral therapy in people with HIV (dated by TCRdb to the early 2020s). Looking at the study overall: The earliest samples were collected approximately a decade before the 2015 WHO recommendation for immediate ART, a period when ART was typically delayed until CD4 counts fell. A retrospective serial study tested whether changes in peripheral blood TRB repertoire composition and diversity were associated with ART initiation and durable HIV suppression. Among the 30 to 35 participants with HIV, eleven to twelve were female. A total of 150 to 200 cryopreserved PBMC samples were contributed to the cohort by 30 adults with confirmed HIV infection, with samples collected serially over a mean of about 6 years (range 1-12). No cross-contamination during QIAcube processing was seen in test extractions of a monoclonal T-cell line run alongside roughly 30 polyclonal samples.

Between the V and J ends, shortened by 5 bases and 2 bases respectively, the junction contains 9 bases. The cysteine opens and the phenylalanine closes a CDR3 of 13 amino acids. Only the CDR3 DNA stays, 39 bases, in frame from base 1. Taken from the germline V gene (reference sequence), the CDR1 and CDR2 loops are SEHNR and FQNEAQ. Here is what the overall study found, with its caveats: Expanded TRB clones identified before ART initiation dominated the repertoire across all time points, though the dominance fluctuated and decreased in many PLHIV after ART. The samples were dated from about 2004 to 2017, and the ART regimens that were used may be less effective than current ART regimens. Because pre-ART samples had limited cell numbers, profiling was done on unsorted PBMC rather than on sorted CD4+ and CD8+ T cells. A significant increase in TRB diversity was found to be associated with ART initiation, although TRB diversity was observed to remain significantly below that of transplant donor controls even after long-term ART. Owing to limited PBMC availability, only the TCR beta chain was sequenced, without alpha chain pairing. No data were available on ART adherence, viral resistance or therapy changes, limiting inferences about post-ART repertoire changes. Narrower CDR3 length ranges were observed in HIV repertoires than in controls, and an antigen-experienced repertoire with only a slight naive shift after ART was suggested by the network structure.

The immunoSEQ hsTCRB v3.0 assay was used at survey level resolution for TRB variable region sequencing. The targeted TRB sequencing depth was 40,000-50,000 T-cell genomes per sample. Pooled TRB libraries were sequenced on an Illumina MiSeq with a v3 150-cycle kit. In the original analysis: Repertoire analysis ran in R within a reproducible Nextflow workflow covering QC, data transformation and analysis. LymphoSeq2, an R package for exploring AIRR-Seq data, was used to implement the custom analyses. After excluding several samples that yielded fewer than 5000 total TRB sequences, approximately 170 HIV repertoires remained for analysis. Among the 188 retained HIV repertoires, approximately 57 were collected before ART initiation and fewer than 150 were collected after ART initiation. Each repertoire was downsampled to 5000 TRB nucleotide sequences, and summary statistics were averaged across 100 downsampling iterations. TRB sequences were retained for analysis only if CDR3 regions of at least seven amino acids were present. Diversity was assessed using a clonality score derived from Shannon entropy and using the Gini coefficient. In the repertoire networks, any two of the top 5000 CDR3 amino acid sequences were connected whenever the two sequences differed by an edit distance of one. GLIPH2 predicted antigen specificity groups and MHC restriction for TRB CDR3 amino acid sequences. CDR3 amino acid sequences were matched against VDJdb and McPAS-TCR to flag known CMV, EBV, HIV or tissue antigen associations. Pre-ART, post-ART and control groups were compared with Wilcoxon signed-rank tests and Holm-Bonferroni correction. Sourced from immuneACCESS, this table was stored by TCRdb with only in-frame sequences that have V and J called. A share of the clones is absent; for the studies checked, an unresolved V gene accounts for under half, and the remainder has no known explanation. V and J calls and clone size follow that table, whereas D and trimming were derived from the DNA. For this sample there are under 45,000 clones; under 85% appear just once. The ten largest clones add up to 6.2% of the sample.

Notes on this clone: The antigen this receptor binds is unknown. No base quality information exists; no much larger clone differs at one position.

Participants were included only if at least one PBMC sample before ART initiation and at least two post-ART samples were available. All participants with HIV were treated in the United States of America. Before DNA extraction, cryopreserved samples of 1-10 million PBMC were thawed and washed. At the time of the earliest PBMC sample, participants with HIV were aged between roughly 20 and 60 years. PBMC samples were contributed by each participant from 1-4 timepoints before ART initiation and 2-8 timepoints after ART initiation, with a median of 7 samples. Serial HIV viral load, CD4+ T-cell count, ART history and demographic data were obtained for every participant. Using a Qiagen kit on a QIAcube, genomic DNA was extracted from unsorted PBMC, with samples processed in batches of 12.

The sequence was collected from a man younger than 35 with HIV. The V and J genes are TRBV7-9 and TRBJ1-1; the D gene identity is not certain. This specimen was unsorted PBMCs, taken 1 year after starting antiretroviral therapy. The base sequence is TGTGCCAGCAGCCCCAGGTCTAACACTGAAGCTTTCTTT. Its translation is CASSPRSNTEAFF.